The 5 T cell receptor beta chains below come from one sample, sequenced in a study of blood T cell repertoires in COVID-19. This table comes from immunoSEQ multiplex PCR, and its TCRdb copy is limited to in-frame clones, with some not included. Among 250,000 to 350,000 clones listed, 70% to 85% were seen once. The sample consisted of peripheral blood. The source of these receptors is a human donor with COVID-19, enrolled during active disease. The donor label of this sample is uncertain.

The gene calls are TRBV29-1 and TRBJ2-1; 11 nucleotides line up with TRBD2. The CDR3 has 13 residues. CDR1 is SQVTM, CDR2 ANQGSEA, per germline. V dropped 4 bases and J dropped 4; count of bases not matched to a gene: 0. CDR3 DNA sequence: TGCAGCGTTGGACTAGCGGGGTACAATGAGCAGTTCTTC. Translated, it gives CSVGLAGYNEQFF.

This chain connects TRBV6-5 to TRBJ1-1; 7 positions match TRBD1. V lost 6 bases to trimming and J lost 5 bases; unmatched junction nucleotides: 3. This CDR3 region has 12 residues. Germline values: CDR1 MNHEY, CDR2 SVGAGI. CDR3 in DNA: TGTGCCAGCAGCCAACAGGGGACTGAAGCTTTCTTT. It codes for CASSQQGTEAFF.

This sequence joins TRBV6-5 and TRBJ2-4; perhaps TRBD1 as D (6 bases). Trimming left V 0 bases short and J 5 bases short, with 8 bases between. CDR1 is MNHEY, CDR2 SVGAGI, per germline. The CDR3 spans 14 residues. CDR3 residues: CASSYSPGENIQYF. The CDR3 DNA reads as TGTGCCAGCAGTTACTCGCCAGGGGAAAACATTCAGTACTTC.

The J gene is TRBJ2-3, the V gene TRBV6-1; 9 bases map to TRBD2. This CDR3 is 17 amino acids long. CDR1 is MNHNS, CDR2 SASEGT, per germline. The V and J ends lost 1 base and 4 bases, in that order; junction bases with no gene match: 9. CDR3 sequence reads: CASSEGFGGRAADTQYF. CDR3 nucleotides: TGTGCCAGCAGTGAAGGTTTTGGCGGGAGGGCGGCAGATACGCAGTATTTT.

This clone showed up just once. V is TRBV28 and J is TRBJ2-3; TRBD2 might be the D (5 bases). The CDR3 extends over 13 amino acids. CDR1 and CDR2 (germline): MDHEN, SYDVKM. The CDR3 bases are TGTGCAGGAGCCCGCGGGAGCACAGATACGCAGTATTTT. Translation: CAGARGSTDTQYF. Drawing the rest from reference TRBV28 and TRBJ2-3, the complete variable domain is DVKVTQSSRYLVKRTGEKVFLECVQDMDHENMFWYRQDPGLGLRLIYFSYDVKMKEKGDIPEGYSVSREKKERFSLILESASTNQTSMYLCAGARGSTDTQYFGPGTRLTVL.